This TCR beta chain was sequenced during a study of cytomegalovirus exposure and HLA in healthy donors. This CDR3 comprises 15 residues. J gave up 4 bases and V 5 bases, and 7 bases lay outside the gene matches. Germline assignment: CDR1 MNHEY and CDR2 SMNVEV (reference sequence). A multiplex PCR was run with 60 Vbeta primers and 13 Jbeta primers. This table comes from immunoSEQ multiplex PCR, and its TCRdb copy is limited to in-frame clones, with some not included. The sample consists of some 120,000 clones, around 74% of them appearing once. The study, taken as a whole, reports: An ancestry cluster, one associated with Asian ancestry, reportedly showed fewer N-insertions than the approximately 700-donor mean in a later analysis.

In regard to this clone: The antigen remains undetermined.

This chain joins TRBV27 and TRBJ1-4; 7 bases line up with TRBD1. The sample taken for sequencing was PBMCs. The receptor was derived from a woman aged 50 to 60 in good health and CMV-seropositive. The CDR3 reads CASSPLRQGNEKLFF. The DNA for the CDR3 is TGTGCCAGCAGTCCCCTACGACAGGGTAATGAAAAACTGTTTTTT.